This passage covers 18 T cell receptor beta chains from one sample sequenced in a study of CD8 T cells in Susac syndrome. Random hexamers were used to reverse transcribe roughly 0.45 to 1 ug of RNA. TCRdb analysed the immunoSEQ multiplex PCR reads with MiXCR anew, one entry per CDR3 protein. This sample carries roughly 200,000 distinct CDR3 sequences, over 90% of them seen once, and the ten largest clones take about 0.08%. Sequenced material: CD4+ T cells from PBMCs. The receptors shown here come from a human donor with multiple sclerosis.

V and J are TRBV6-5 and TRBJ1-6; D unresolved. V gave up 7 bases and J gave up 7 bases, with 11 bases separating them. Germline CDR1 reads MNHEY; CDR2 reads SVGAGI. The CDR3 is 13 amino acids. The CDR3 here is CASKAAENSPLHF. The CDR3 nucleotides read TGTGCCAGCAAAGCCGCAGAAAATTCACCCCTCCACTTT.

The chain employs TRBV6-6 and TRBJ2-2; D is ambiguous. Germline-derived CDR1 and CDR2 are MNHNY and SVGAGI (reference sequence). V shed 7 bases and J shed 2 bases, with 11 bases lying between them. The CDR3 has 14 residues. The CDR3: CASTLTRNTGELFF. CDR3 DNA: TGTGCCAGCACCCTGACACGAAACACCGGGGAGCTGTTTTTT.

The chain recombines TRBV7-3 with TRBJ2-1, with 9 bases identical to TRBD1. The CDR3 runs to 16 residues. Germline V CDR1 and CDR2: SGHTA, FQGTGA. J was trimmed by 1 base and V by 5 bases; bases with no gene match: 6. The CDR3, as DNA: TGTGCCAGCAGCCCACAGGGGGCGCTATCCTACAATGAGCAGTTCTTC. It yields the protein CASSPQGALSYNEQFF.

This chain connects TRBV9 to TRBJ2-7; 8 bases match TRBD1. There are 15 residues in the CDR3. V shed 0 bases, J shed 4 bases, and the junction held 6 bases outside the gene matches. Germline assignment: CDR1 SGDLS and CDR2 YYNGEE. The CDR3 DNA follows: TGTGCCAGCAGCGTAGATCCATGGACAGGGTACGAGCAGTACTTC. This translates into CASSVDPWTGYEQYF.

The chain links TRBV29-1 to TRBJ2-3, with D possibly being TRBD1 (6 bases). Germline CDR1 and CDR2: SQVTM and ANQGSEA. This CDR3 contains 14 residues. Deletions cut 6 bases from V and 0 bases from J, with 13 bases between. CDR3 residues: CSVPGHLSTDTQYF. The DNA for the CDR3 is TGCAGCGTCCCGGGACACCTAAGCACAGATACGCAGTATTTT.

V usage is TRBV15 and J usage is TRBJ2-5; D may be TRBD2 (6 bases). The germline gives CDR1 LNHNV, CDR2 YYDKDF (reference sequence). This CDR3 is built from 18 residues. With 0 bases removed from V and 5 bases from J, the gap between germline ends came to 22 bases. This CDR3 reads CATSRDSARGRGLETQYF. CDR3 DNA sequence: TGTGCCACCAGCAGAGATTCAGCGCGGGGACGCGGACTGGAGACCCAGTACTTC.

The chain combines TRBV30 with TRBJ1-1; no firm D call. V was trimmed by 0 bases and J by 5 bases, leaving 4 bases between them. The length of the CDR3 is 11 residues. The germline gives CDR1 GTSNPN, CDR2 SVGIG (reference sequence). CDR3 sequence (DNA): TGTGCCTGGAGTGTGGAGACTGAAGCTTTCTTT. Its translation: CAWSVETEAFF.

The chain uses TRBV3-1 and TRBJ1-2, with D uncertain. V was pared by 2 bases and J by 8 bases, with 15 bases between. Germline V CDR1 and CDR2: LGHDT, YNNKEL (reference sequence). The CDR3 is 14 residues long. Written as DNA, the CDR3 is TGTGCCAGCAGCCAAAAGCCCCCCGCCTACGGCTACACCTTC. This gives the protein CASSQKPPAYGYTF.

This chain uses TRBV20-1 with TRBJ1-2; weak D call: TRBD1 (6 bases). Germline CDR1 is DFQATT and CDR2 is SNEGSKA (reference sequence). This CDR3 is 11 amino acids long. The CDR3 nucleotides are TGCAGCGCAGGACAGAACTATGGCTACACCTTC. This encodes CSAGQNYGYTF.

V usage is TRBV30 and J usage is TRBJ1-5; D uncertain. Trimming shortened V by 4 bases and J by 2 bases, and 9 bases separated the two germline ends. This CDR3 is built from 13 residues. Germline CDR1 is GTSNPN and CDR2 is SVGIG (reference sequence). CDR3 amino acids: CAWTGGGNQPQHF. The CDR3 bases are TGTGCCTGGACAGGCGGGGGCAATCAGCCCCAGCATTTT. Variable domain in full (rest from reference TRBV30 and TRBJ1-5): SQTIHQWPATLVQPVGSPLSLECTVEGTSNPNLYWYRQAAGRGLQLLFYSVGIGQISSEVPQNLSASRPQDRQFILSSKKLLLSDSGFYLCAWTGGGNQPQHFGDGTRLSIL.

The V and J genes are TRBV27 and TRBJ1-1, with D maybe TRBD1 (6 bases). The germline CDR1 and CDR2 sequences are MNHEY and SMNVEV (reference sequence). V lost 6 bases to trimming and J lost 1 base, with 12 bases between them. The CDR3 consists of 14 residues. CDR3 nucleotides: TGTGCCAGCAGCCCGACAGGACCGAACACTGAAGCTTTCTTT. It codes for CASSPTGPNTEAFF.

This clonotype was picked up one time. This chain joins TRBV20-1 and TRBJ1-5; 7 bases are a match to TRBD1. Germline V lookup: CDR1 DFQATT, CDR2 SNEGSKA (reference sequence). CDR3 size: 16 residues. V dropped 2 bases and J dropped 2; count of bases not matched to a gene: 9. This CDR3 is CSARTSGGGGNQPQHF. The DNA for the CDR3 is TGCAGTGCTAGAACATCAGGGGGAGGTGGCAATCAGCCCCAGCATTTT.

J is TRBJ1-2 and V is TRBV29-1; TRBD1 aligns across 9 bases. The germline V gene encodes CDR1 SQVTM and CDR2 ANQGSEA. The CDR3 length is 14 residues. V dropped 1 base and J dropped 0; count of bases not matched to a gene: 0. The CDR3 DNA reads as TGCAGCGTTGAAGGGACAGGGGCTAACTATGGCTACACCTTC. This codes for CSVEGTGANYGYTF.

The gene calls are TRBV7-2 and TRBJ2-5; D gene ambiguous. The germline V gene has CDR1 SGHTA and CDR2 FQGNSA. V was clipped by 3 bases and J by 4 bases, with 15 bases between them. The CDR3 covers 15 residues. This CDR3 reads CASSFFRAEGETQYF. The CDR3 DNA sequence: TGTGCCAGCAGCTTTTTTCGGGCGGAAGGAGAGACCCAGTACTTC.

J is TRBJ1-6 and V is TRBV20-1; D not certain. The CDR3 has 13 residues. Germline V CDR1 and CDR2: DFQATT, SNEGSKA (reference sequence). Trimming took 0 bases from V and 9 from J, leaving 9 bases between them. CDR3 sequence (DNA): TGCAGTGCTAGAGATATGACGGTTTCACCCCTCCACTTT. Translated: CSARDMTVSPLHF.

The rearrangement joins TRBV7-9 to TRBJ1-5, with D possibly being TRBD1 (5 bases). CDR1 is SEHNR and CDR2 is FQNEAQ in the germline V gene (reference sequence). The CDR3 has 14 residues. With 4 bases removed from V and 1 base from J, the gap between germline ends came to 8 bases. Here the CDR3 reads CASSSTVSNQPQHF. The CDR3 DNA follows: TGTGCCAGCAGCTCGACAGTGAGCAATCAGCCCCAGCATTTT.

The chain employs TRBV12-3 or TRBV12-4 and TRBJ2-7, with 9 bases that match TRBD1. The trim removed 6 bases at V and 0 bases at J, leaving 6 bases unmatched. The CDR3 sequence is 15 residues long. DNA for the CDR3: TGTGCCAGCAGATGGGACAGGGAGACCTCCTACGAGCAGTACGTC. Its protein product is CASRWDRETSYEQYV.

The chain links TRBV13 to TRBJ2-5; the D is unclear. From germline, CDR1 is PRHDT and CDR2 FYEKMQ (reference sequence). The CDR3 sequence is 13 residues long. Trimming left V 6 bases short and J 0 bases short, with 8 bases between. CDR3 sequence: CASSRWDQETQYF. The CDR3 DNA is TGTGCCAGCAGTCGGTGGGACCAAGAGACCCAGTACTTC.